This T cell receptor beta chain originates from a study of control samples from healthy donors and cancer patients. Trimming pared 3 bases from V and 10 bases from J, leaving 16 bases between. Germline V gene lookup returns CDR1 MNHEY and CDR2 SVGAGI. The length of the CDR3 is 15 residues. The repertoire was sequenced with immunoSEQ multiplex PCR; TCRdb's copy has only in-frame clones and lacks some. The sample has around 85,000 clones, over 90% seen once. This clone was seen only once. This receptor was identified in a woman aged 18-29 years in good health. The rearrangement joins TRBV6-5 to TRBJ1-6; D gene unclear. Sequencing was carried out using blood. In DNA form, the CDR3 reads TGTGCCAGCAGTTATCGCGCCTTTCAAGACTCACCCCTCCACTTT. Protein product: CASSYRAFQDSPLHF.